Detailed here is one T cell receptor beta chain. The specificity of this receptor is unknown. One end of the junction is discordant with germline, which a read error may explain. These data belong to a study of control samples from healthy donors and cancer patients (dated by TCRdb to the early 2020s). The library came from the immunoSEQ multiplex PCR assay. Drawn from immuneACCESS, this table holds only the in-frame rearrangements with V and J called that TCRdb kept. Clones are partly lost; checked studies trace under half to an unresolved V gene and leave the rest unexplained. Across this sample there are 70,000 to 80,000 clones, with around nine tenths seen only once. 1.9% of the sample lies in the top ten. From its cysteine to its phenylalanine, the CDR3 spans 13 amino acids. The entry retains the CDR3 DNA only, 39 bases that are in frame from base 1. CDR1 and CDR2, looked up from the germline V gene, are SQVTM and ANQGSEA.

The specimen was PBMCs. The origin of this receptor is a woman aged 55-69 years with head and neck cancer. The sequence is built from TRBV29-1 and TRBJ2-1, with 11 bases matching TRBD2. At the DNA level, the sequence is TGCAGCGTCGAAGGGCTAGCGGGAGGACGACAGTTCTTC. The encoded protein is CSVEGLAGGRQFF.